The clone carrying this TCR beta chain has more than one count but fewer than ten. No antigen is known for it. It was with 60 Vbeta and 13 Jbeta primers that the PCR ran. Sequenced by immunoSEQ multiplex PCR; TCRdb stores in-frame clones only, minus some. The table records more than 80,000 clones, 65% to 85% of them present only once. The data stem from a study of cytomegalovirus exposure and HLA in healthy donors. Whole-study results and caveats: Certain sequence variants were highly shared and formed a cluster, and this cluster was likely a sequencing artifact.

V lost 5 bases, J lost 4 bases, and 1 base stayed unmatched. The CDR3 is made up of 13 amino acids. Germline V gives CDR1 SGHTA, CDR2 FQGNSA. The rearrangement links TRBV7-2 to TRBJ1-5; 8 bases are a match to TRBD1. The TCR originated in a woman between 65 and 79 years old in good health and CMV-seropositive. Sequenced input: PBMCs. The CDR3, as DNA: TGTGCCAGCAGCCGACAGGGGAATCAGCCCCAGCATTTT. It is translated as CASSRQGNQPQHF.